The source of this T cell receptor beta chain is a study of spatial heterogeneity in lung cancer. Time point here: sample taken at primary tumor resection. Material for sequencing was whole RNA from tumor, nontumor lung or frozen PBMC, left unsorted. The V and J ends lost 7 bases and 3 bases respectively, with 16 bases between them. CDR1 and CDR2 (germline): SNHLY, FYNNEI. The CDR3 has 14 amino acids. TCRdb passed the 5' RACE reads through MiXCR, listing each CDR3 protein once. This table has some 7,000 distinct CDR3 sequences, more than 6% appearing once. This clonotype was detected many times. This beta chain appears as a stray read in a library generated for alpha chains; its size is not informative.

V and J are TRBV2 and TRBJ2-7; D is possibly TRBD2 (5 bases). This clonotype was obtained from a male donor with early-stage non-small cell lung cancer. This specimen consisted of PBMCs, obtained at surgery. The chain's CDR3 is CASTLIRGNYEQYF. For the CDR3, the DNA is TGTGCCAGCACCCTCATACGAGGGAACTACGAGCAGTACTTC.